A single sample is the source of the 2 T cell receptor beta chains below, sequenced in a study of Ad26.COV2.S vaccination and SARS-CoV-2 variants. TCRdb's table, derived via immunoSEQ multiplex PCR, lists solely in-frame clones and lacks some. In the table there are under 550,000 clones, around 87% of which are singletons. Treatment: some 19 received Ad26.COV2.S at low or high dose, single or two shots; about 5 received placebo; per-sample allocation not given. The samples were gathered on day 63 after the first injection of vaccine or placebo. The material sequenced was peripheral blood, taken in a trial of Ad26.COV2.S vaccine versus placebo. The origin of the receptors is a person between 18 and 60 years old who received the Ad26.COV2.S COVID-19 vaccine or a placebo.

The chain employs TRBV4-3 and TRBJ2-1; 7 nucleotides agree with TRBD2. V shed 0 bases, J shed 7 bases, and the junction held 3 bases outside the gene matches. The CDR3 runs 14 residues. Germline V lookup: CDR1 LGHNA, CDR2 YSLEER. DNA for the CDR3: TGCGCCAGCAGCCAAGAACCTAGCGGTAATGAGCAGTTCTTC. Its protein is CASSQEPSGNEQFF.

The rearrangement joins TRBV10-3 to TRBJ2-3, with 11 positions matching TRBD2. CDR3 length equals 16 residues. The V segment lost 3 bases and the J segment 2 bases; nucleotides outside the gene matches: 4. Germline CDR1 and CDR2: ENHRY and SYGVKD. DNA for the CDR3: TGTGCCATCAGTGATCCTAGCGGGGGGATCACAGATACGCAGTATTTT. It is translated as CAISDPSGGITDTQYF.